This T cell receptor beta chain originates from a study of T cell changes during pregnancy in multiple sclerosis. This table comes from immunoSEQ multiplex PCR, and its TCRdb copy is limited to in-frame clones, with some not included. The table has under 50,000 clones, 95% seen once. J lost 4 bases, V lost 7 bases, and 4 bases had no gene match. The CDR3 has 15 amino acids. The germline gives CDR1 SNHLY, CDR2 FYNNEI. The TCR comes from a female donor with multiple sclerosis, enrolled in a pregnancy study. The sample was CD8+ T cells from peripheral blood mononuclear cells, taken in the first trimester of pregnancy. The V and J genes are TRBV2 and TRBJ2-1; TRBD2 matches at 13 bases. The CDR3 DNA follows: TGTGCCAGCACCACTAGCGGGAGGGGGTACAATGAGCAGTTCTTC. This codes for CASTTSGRGYNEQFF.